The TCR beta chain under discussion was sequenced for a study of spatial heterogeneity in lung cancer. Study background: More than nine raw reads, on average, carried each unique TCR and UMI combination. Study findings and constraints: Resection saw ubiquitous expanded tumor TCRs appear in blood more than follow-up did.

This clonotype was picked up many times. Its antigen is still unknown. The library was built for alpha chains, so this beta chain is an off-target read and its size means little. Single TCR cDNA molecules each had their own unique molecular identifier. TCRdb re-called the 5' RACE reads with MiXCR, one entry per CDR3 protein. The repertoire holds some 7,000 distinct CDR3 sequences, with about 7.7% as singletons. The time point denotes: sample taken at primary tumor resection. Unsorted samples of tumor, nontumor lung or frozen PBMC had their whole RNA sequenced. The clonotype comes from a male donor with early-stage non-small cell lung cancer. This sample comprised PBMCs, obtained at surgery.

The DNA for the CDR3 is TGCAGTGCCAACAGGGGTGATAACTATGGCTACACCTTC. This encodes CSANRGDNYGYTF. The chain has TRBV20-1 and TRBJ1-2, with 7 bases identical to TRBD1. Trimming removed 6 bases from V and 1 base from J; junction bases left unmatched: 5. This CDR3 has 13 amino acids. CDR1 is DFQATT and CDR2 is SNEGSKA in the germline V gene (reference sequence).